The following is a TCR beta chain sequence with its context. Its recognized antigen is unknown. Base qualities are not provided; no much larger clone lies one nucleotide away. The immunoSEQ Assay, a bias-controlled multiplex PCR, was used to amplify TCRbeta CDR3 regions from genomic DNA. The original methods were these. The number of nucleated cells in each sample was estimated from the amplification of reference gene primers within the assay. To quantify the absolute abundance of each unique TCRbeta CDR3 rearrangement, sequence reads were collapsed and filtered. For each sample, productive Simpson clonality was calculated by taking the square root of Simpson's diversity index across productive rearrangements. Held by TCRdb, this immuneACCESS table contains in-frame sequences only and omits some clones. Under half of the omission traces to an unresolved V gene where checked; the cause of the rest is unknown. Clone size and the V and J calls come from that table; the DNA yielded D and trimming. The sample table contains 140,000 or so clones; only one count was recorded for just under 80% of them. Around 2.1% of the sample is taken by the ten largest.

The data derive from a study of blood T cell repertoires in COVID-19 (dated by TCRdb to about 2020). Turning to the overall study: Samples covering the acute and convalescent phases of COVID-19 were provided by collaborators in the United States, Italy and Spain. Deeply sampled blood TCRbeta repertoires from subjects exposed to, actively infected with, or recovered from COVID-19 were included in the dataset. The sample metadata nearly always contained a de-identified subject ID, COVID-19 status, age in years and sex. Where available, HLA class I and class II types were obtained from metadata supplied by the sample provider rather than from assay-based typing. The prospective study material was composed of cDNA or gDNA derived from T cells, B-cell-depleted T cells, or PBMCs. The samples were drawn from the first 160 participants of the ongoing ImmuneRACE study and from 1,254 subjects provided by 6 global collaborators. The repertoires were made available in a free public database intended to serve as a resource for research on the immune response to SARS-CoV-2.

General findings and caveats noted by the study authors: The quantity of clinical and demographic metadata differed by source and by participant and was supplied without curation.

At the junction V is shortened by 3 bases and J by 2 bases, with 8 bases in between. The germline V gene (reference sequence) sets CDR1 to LNHDA and CDR2 to SQIVND. Spanning cysteine to phenylalanine, the CDR3 consists of 15 amino acids. Just the 45-base CDR3 DNA is kept, in frame starting at base 1. Each collaborating institution followed its own protocols to collect whole blood in K2EDTA tubes. For TCRbeta analysis, collaborators shipped samples in one of three forms: frozen whole blood, isolated PBMCs, or DNA extracted from either of those sample types. The sample was peripheral blood. This clonotype was sampled from a woman in her sixties with acute or convalescent COVID-19. The sequence links TRBV19 to TRBJ2-6; the D gene is not confidently resolved. DNA sequence: TGTGCCAGTAGTATCGAGGATGCTGGGGCCAACGTCCTGACTTTC. This translates into CASSIEDAGANVLTF.